The 2 T cell receptor beta chains presented below share a single source sample, sequenced in a study of blood T cell repertoires in COVID-19. Libraries were prepared by immunoSEQ multiplex PCR; TCRdb keeps only in-frame clonotypes and omits some of them. The repertoire holds fewer than 500,000 clones, with around 90% as singletons. The sample comprised peripheral blood. These TCRs come from a man aged 18-30 years with COVID-19, enrolled during active disease.

The chain has TRBV6-5 and TRBJ2-5; TRBD1 matches 7 bases. The CDR3 is made up of 14 amino acids. V lost 5 bases, J lost 5 bases, and 8 bases stayed unmatched. Looked up from germline, CDR1 is MNHEY and CDR2 is SVGAGI. The CDR3 spells CASSNLDRVETQYF. The CDR3 DNA follows: TGTGCCAGCAGTAACCTAGACAGGGTTGAGACCCAGTACTTC.

The chain employs TRBV24-1 and TRBJ2-5, with a possible D match to TRBD1 (6 bases). The CDR3 sequence is 13 residues long. The V end lost 5 bases, the J end lost 5 bases, and 11 bases lay between the germline ends. The germline V gene has CDR1 KGHDR and CDR2 SFDVKD. The CDR3 sequence is CATSVQGTETQYF. CDR3 coding DNA: TGTGCCACCAGTGTACAGGGTACGGAGACCCAGTACTTC.